The present T cell receptor (beta chain) was sequenced within a study of shared clonotypes between healthy human individuals (TCRdb year 2020). With respect to the entire study: A couple of women and a few men aged 18 to 49 years were included in the cohort. To estimate repertoire size and how much clonotype sharing occurs between individuals, the study deeply sequenced the blood TCR repertoires of 4 to 6 healthy adults. Libraries were prepared and TCR repertoires were sequenced by different laboratories using diverse techniques, in order to increase sequencing depth and limit assay-specific biases. Between about 0.85 and 10 billion PBMCs per donor were obtained by leukapheresis. For each donor, CD4 naive and CD4 memory were each given three plates, CD8 naive was given two plates, and CD8 memory was given one plate. The study at large found these results: The small number of donors limited the genetic and exposure-history diversity represented. Sharing across four donors was observed for about 4.8% of naive CD4, over 3% of naive CD8, roughly 2.3% of memory CD4, and roughly 0.4% of memory CD8 clonotypes. Pairwise subsampling indicated that sequencing depth was expected to affect the degree of clonotype sharing among donors. Higher generation probabilities were observed for clonotypes shared by all four sorted-subset donors than for non-shared clonotypes. Sampling was restricted to blood, and TCR repertoires in tissues likely differ from the TCR repertoires found in blood. Naive subsets generally had larger estimated clonotype richness than memory subsets did. Rarefaction of sorted-subset datasets indicated incomplete sequencing despite the large sequencing depth.

Comments on this clone: Its antigen remains unidentified. Base qualities are not provided; no much larger clone lies one nucleotide away.

V and J are trimmed by 4 bases and 4 bases, and the gene matches miss 3 bases of the junction. From the cysteine up to the phenylalanine, the CDR3 has a length of 15 residues. This entry keeps only the CDR3 DNA: 45 bases, framed from base 1. Looking up the germline V gene (reference sequence) yields CDR1 MNHEY and CDR2 SMNVEV. Using the deep immunoSEQ assay, multiplex PCR amplified TCR CDR3 regions from genomic DNA. Extracted genomic DNA from each cell subset was spread evenly across all wells of several immunoSEQ 96-well plates, with each plate serving as a replicate. For sorted subsets, each replicate PCR was loaded with 200 ng genomic DNA, equivalent to 30,000 or so T cell genomes. Purified libraries were quantified with a Qubit 3.0 fluorometer, sized on a Bioanalyzer 2100, and re-quantified with the KAPA Library Quantification kit. Each immunoSEQ 96-well plate was sequenced on its own single-read 150-cycle Illumina NextSeq 550 flow cell. Per the authors' processing: Because the immunoSEQ output included only junctional sequences and no quality scores, the filtering could not be the same as the filtering used for full-length reads. To assign V/J genes and CDR3, sequences were annotated using PyIR, a Python wrapper for IgBLAST v1.9, with IMGT germline references. Any read was removed if the V/J assignment was weak (E-value above 1e-6), the CDR3 was missing, or the read contained stop codons, out-of-frame junctions, or ambiguous translated residues. V3J clonotypes were defined as sequences sharing an identical inferred V gene, J gene, and CDR3 amino acid sequence. Percentage overlap between repertoires was calculated by dividing the number of shared unique clonotypes by the size of the smaller repertoire. Repertoire richness was assessed with RTK rarefaction, the Chao1 estimator, and Recon v2.1 estimates of unobserved clonotypes. Generation probabilities were computed with OLGA for all TCRbeta clonotypes obtained by the gDNA method from several donors. Imported from immuneACCESS, the table was reduced by TCRdb to in-frame sequences with V and J called. These copies leave out some clones; in studies compared against another copy, an unresolved V gene accounts for under half, and the cause of the remainder is not known. The V and J calls and clone size come from that table; D and trimming were worked out from the DNA. The sample table shows 550,000 to 650,000 clones, and about 96% are seen once. About 0.12% of the sample rests with the top ten.

CD8 naive samples consisted of CD45RO-negative cells that were positively selected for CCR7, yielding a CD45RA+CCR7+ population without TemRA cells. Donors were healthy HIV-negative adults with no recently reported acute infections or vaccinations. All donors were Caucasian adults living in Nashville, Tennessee, USA. Blood was obtained by leukapheresis, after which PBMCs were separated by Ficoll-Histopaque density gradient centrifugation and cryopreserved in liquid nitrogen vapor phase. Analytical flow cytometry was used to check the purity and quantity of each magnetically sorted T cell population. Genomic DNA was isolated from each sorted fraction and quantified by UV absorbance on a Nanodrop 2000c.

The specimen sequenced was naive CD8+ T cells sorted from blood. This sample's cell subset or site label indicates: CD45RA+CCR7+. The sequence joins TRBV27 to TRBJ2-1; 11 bases in the junction line up with TRBD2. This TCR was recovered from a woman in her thirties in good health. At the DNA level, the sequence is TGTGCCAGCAGTTGGGTAGCGGGAGGGTACAATGAGCAGTTCTTC. The encoded protein is CASSWVAGGYNEQFF.